This TCR beta chain was captured by sequencing in a study of Ad26.COV2.S vaccination and SARS-CoV-2 variants. Method: immunoSEQ multiplex PCR; TCRdb's copy keeps in-frame clones and lacks some. The sample includes around 250,000 clones, roughly 87% of them seen just once. Treatment denoted: approximately 18 received Ad26.COV2.S at low or high dose, single or two shots; 5 received placebo; per-sample allocation not given. Material that was analyzed had been drawn on day 63 after the first vaccine or placebo injection. This TCR was recovered from a person between 18 and 65 years old who received the Ad26.COV2.S COVID-19 vaccine or a placebo. The source was peripheral blood, collected in a trial of Ad26.COV2.S vaccine versus placebo.

The CDR3 DNA reads as TGTGCCAGCAGCCAAGGGGCGAACACTGAAGCTTTCTTT. It encodes CASSQGANTEAFF. This chain joins TRBV4-2 and TRBJ1-1; D remains ambiguous. There are 13 residues in the CDR3. V was cut by 1 base and J by 1 base, with 4 bases left in between. Per the germline V gene, CDR1 is LGHNA and CDR2 is YNFKEQ.